The rows below give T cell receptor beta chains drawn from one sample of a study of immune cell composition in non-small cell lung cancer. Data came from immunoSEQ multiplex PCR; TCRdb stores just in-frame clones and leaves some out. The table has a few thousand clones, about three quarters seen once. Material: lung tumor tissue. The receptor set was obtained from a human donor with non-small cell lung cancer. The CDR3 runs from the conserved cysteine through the conserved F or W. Fields, in order: clone size, D gene, CDR3 length, V gene, J gene, CDR3 DNA, CDR3 protein. A D gene is named only where the DNA matches it firmly. Clone size is given for some rows only: seen once, a few or many times, or a class if the clone is expanded.

size: -
D: -
length: 11
V: TRBV15
J: TRBJ2-5
DNA: TGTGCCACTTCAGGGGGGGAGACCCAGTACTTC
CDR3: CATSGGETQYF

size: few
D: -
length: 14
V: TRBV10-3
J: TRBJ1-5
DNA: TGTGCCATCAGTGAGGCGGGGGGCGGACAGCCCCAGCATTTT
CDR3: CAISEAGGGQPQHF

size: once
D: -
length: 19
V: TRBV6-1
J: TRBJ2-1
DNA: TGTGCCAGCAGTGAAAGATTCGTCTCCTTTAGCGGCTCCTACAATGAGCAGTTCTTC
CDR3: CASSERFVSFSGSYNEQFF

size: -
D: TRBD2
length: 16
V: TRBV19
J: TRBJ2-5
DNA: TGTGCCAGTAGTATTAAACTAGCGGGAGGTTCGGGGAGCCAGTACTTC
CDR3: CASSIKLAGGSGSQYF

size: -
D: -
length: 13
V: TRBV5-4
J: TRBJ2-3
DNA: TGTGCCAGCAGCTTGCAGGGGACAGATACGCAGTATTTT
CDR3: CASSLQGTDTQYF

size: -
D: -
length: 14
V: TRBV30
J: TRBJ2-5
DNA: TGTGCCTGGAGTGTGGGGAGCGGACGGGAGACCCAGTACTTC
CDR3: CAWSVGSGRETQYF

size: medium-sized
D: -
length: 13
V: TRBV28
J: TRBJ1-5
DNA: TGTGCCAGCAGTTTGGGGAGTAGTCAGCCCCAGCATTTT
CDR3: CASSLGSSQPQHF

size: -
D: TRBD1
length: 14
V: TRBV28
J: TRBJ1-2
DNA: TGTGCCAGCAGCACGGGACAGGGGGTCTATGGCTACACCTTC
CDR3: CASSTGQGVYGYTF

size: once
D: TRBD1
length: 15
V: TRBV6-6
J: TRBJ1-2
DNA: TGTGCCAGCAGTTCTCAGGGACAGGGAACCTATGGCTACACCTTC
CDR3: CASSSQGQGTYGYTF

size: -
D: TRBD2
length: 16
V: TRBV7-3
J: TRBJ2-2
DNA: TGTGCCAGCAGCTTAATACCGACTAGCGGCACCGGGGAGCTGTTTTTT
CDR3: CASSLIPTSGTGELFF

size: few
D: TRBD1
length: 14
V: TRBV7-8
J: TRBJ1-2
DNA: TGTGCCAGCAGCTTCCCCCGGACAGGGACTGGCTACACCTTC
CDR3: CASSFPRTGTGYTF

size: -
D: -
length: 14
V: TRBV27
J: TRBJ2-5
DNA: TGTGCCAGCAGTTATGGCGCGGGACGGGAGACCCAGTACTTC
CDR3: CASSYGAGRETQYF

size: -
D: TRBD1
length: 14
V: TRBV30
J: TRBJ1-2
DNA: TGTGCCTGGAGCCGAGGACAGGTCTACTATGGCTACACCTTC
CDR3: CAWSRGQVYYGYTF

size: -
D: -
length: 15
V: TRBV5-4
J: TRBJ1-2
DNA: TGTGCCAGCAGCTTGGGTATATCGACTGGATATGGCTACACCTTC
CDR3: CASSLGISTGYGYTF

size: -
D: TRBD1
length: 15
V: TRBV18
J: TRBJ2-3
DNA: TGTGCCAGCTCCCCGGGACAGGGGGGTGAAGATACGCAGTATTTT
CDR3: CASSPGQGGEDTQYF

size: once
D: TRBD1
length: 14
V: TRBV7-2
J: TRBJ2-5
DNA: TGTGCCAGCAGCTTTTGGGACAGCCAAGAGACCCAGTACTTC
CDR3: CASSFWDSQETQYF

size: -
D: -
length: 16
V: TRBV27
J: TRBJ1-2
DNA: TGTGCCAGCAGTTCTAAGCCCCGGGGGAGTTCCTATGGCTACACCTTC
CDR3: CASSSKPRGSSYGYTF

size: -
D: TRBD1
length: 13
V: TRBV7-2
J: TRBJ1-5
DNA: TGTGCCAGCAGCTTCGACAGGGATCAGCCCCAGCATTTT
CDR3: CASSFDRDQPQHF

size: large
D: -
length: 13
V: TRBV4-1
J: TRBJ1-5
DNA: TGCGCCAGCAGCCAAGGAGGGAATCAGCCCCAGCATTTT
CDR3: CASSQGGNQPQHF

size: -
D: TRBD1
length: 16
V: TRBV28
J: TRBJ1-3
DNA: TGTGCCAGCAGTTTGGGGGGACAGGTTTCTGGAAACACCATATATTTT
CDR3: CASSLGGQVSGNTIYF

size: -
D: -
length: 11
V: TRBV30
J: TRBJ1-1
DNA: TGTGCCTGGAGTCTCAGGACTGAAGCTTTCTTT
CDR3: CAWSLRTEAFF

size: few
D: -
length: 13
V: TRBV28
J: TRBJ1-1
DNA: TGTGCCAGCTTCTGGTCCGGGTACACTGAAGCTTTCTTT
CDR3: CASFWSGYTEAFF

size: -
D: TRBD2
length: 19
V: TRBV4-1
J: TRBJ2-7
DNA: TGCGCCAGCAGCCCCACCGGACTAGCGGGAGGGCGCAGAACCTACGAGCAGTACTTC
CDR3: CASSPTGLAGGRRTYEQYF

size: -
D: -
length: 12
V: TRBV30
J: TRBJ2-7
DNA: TGTGCCTGGAGTGTACCCGGGGGCGAGCAGTACTTC
CDR3: CAWSVPGGEQYF

size: once
D: TRBD1
length: 16
V: TRBV4-2
J: TRBJ1-2
DNA: TGTGCCAGCAGCCAACCGGGACAGGGGAACGCCTATGGCTACACCTTC
CDR3: CASSQPGQGNAYGYTF

size: once
D: -
length: 13
V: TRBV11-3
J: TRBJ1-2
DNA: TGTGCCAGCAGTTTTGCAGGGGAGCTAGACTACACCTTC
CDR3: CASSFAGELDYTF

size: few
D: -
length: 17
V: TRBV18
J: TRBJ1-3
DNA: TGTGCCAGCTCACCACAGAGCTTTGCAAGCTCTGGAAACACCATATATTTT
CDR3: CASSPQSFASSGNTIYF

size: -
D: TRBD2
length: 15
V: TRBV11-2
J: TRBJ2-7
DNA: TGTGCCAGCAGCTTAGAACTAGCGGGAGGGCACGAGCAGTACTTC
CDR3: CASSLELAGGHEQYF

size: -
D: -
length: 13
V: TRBV5-1
J: TRBJ1-4
DNA: TGCGCCAGCAGCTATCAGGGCCGGGAAAAACTGTTTTTT
CDR3: CASSYQGREKLFF